Reported below is one T cell receptor beta chain. The target antigen is unknown. This specimen belongs to a study of beta chain features in type 1 diabetes. Overall study results and limits: High TCR expression in some cells could lead to their over-representation in cDNA sequencing. More deletions and fewer insertions at VDJ junctions were seen in type 1 diabetes patients.

Every bit of the isolated RNA underwent reverse transcription, so sequencing read expressed TCRB transcripts. The protocol was immunoSEQ multiplex PCR, while the TCRdb copy is restricted to in-frame clones and leaves out a portion. The sample includes hundreds of thousands of clones, around 16% of them seen just once. The TCR originated in a man in his late teens or twenties in good health. Sequenced input: naive CD4+ T cells from blood.

The CDR3 loop is CSVGKGAGETQYF. The DNA of the CDR3 is TGCAGCGTTGGGAAGGGGGCAGGTGAGACCCAGTACTTC. V usage is TRBV29-1 and J usage is TRBJ2-5; 7 bases are shared with TRBD1. Trimming at V came to 4 bases and at J to 5 bases, leaving 7 bases not matched to a gene. The CDR3 runs to 13 residues. CDR1 is SQVTM and CDR2 is ANQGSEA in the germline V gene.